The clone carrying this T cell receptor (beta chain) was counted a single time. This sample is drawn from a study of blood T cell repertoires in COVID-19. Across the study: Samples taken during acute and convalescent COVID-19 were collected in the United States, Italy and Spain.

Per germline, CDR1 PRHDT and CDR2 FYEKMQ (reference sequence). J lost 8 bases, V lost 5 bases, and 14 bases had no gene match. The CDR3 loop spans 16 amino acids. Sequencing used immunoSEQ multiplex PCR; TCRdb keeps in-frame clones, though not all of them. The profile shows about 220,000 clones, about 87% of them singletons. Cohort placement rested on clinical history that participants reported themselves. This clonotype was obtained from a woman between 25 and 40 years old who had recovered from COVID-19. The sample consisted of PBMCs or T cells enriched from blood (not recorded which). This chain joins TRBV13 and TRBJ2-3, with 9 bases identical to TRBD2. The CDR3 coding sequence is TGTGCCAGCAGCCCCTCGGGACTAGCCGGTGCCTCTACGCAGTATTTT. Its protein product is CASSPSGLAGASTQYF.